This TCR beta chain is drawn from a study of T cells after yellow fever vaccination. Study outcomes and limitations: Contaminants from the bulk population, in the form of abundant clonotypes, could be found in FACS-sorted repertoires.

This CDR3 is built from 14 residues. V dropped 4 bases and J dropped 6; count of bases not matched to a gene: 7. Germline CDR1 reads SEHNR; CDR2 reads FQNEAQ (reference sequence). TCRdb itself ran the 5' RACE reads through MiXCR, one entry per CDR3 protein. The sample lists around 100,000 distinct CDR3 sequences, approximately 8.4% occurring once. This clonotype has ten or more counts. Its cognate antigen is unknown. This TCR was recovered from a man aged 25 to 40 who received the YFV17D yellow fever vaccine. Sequenced material: CD8+ T cells sorted from PBMCs, taken 45 days after the yellow fever booster vaccination. This chain joins TRBV7-9 and TRBJ2-7; 9 bases are shared with TRBD2. CDR3 in DNA: TGTGCCAGCAGCTCCCTTAGCGGGAGTAGCGAGCAGTACTTC. Translating it yields CASSSLSGSSEQYF.